These 8 T cell receptor beta chains originate from one sample sequenced in a study of control samples from healthy donors and cancer patients. TCRdb's table, derived via immunoSEQ multiplex PCR, lists solely in-frame clones and lacks some. The sample holds 150,000 to 200,000 clones; 85% to 95% are singletons and the top ten take over 1.1%. Input material: blood. Receptors originate from a man aged 30 to 45 in good health.

The chain carries TRBV19 and TRBJ1-5; D gene unclear. The V gene's germline CDR1 is LNHDA and CDR2 SQIVND (reference sequence). V lost 3 bases, J lost 9 bases, and 9 bases lay in between. The CDR3 extends over 12 amino acids. This CDR3 reads CASSISSSPQHF. DNA for the CDR3: TGTGCCAGTAGTATCTCCTCATCGCCCCAGCATTTT.

The chain recombines TRBV5-4 with TRBJ1-1; maybe TRBD1 (6 bases). Trimming cost V 3 bases and J 0 bases, with 12 bases left between them. Germline CDR1 reads SGHNT; CDR2 reads YYREEE (reference sequence). The CDR3 has 15 amino acids. The CDR3 spells CASSWGGQMNTEAFF. DNA for the CDR3: TGTGCCAGCAGCTGGGGTGGACAGATGAACACTGAAGCTTTCTTT.

The genes are TRBV11-2 and TRBJ1-4; D remains unclear. CDR1 is SGHAT, CDR2 FQNNGV, per germline. V gave up 1 base and J gave up 6 bases, with 18 bases separating them. This CDR3 contains 17 residues. This CDR3 is CASSLGLTGGGYEKLFF. CDR3 DNA sequence: TGTGCCAGCAGCTTAGGTCTTACCGGAGGAGGATATGAAAAACTGTTTTTT.

This chain connects TRBV14 to TRBJ2-1; the D gene is possibly TRBD2 (6 bases). The germline CDR1 and CDR2 sequences are SGHDN and FVKESK. With 2 bases removed from V and 0 bases from J, the gap between germline ends came to 14 bases. The CDR3 has 17 amino acids. The CDR3 nucleotides read TGTGCCAGCAGCCAACCGGGAGCGGGCGGCTCCTACAATGAGCAGTTCTTC. Translated: CASSQPGAGGSYNEQFF.

The DNA for the CDR3 is TGTGCCAGCAGCTTAGAACAGGGGAACACCGGGGAGCTGTTTTTT. This gives the protein CASSLEQGNTGELFF. The chain combines TRBV7-9 with TRBJ2-2; D is perhaps TRBD1 (6 bases). Trimming stripped 1 base from V and 1 base from J, with 7 bases between. Looked up from germline, CDR1 is SEHNR and CDR2 is FQNEAQ (reference sequence). CDR3 length: 15 amino acids.

The chain combines TRBV19 with TRBJ1-3; 7 nucleotides match TRBD1. Germline CDR1 is LNHDA and CDR2 is SQIVND (reference sequence). The CDR3 loop spans 16 amino acids. J was trimmed by 3 bases and V by 6 bases; bases with no gene match: 11. The CDR3 DNA sequence: TGTGCCAGTAGACCGGGACAGACAGTTTATGGAAACACCATATATTTT. It codes for CASRPGQTVYGNTIYF.

As DNA, the CDR3 is TGTGCCAGCAGCAGAAAGACAGGGGGCATGAGCAATCAGCCCCAGCATTTT. The encoded protein is CASSRKTGGMSNQPQHF. J is TRBJ1-5 and V is TRBV21-1; the DNA was not used to check the table's D call, TRBD1. TRBV21-1 is deemed a pseudogene. The CDR3 has 17 residues.

This clone appeared a single time. The rearrangement uses TRBV18 and TRBJ2-7; 9 nucleotides agree with TRBD1. There are 17 residues in the CDR3. V lost 4 bases to trimming and J lost 0 bases; unmatched junction nucleotides: 10. Looked up from germline, CDR1 is KGHSH and CDR2 is LQKENI. The CDR3 DNA reads TGTGCCAGCTCACAAGAAGACCGGGACAGGGCCTCCTACGAGCAGTACTTC. Residues: CASSQEDRDRASYEQYF.